This T cell receptor (beta chain) was found in a study of cytomegalovirus exposure and HLA in healthy donors. Study-wide points: The classifier reportedly diagnosed cytomegalovirus status with high sensitivity and specificity.

The method was immunoSEQ multiplex PCR; TCRdb's version includes in-frame clones alone and lacks a portion of them. The sample lists more than 250,000 clones; about nine tenths were seen once. Germline values: CDR1 KGHSH, CDR2 LQKENI. The CDR3 totals 15 residues. V was clipped by 3 bases and J by 0 bases, with 8 bases between them. In regard to this clone: As yet, its antigen is unknown.

This TCR was sampled from a woman aged 30 to 39 in good health and CMV-seronegative. The sample was PBMCs. This rearrangement joins TRBV18 to TRBJ2-2; D gene uncertain. The CDR3 DNA reads TGTGCCAGCTCACCTGATTCCCCGAACACCGGGGAGCTGTTTTTT. Its translation: CASSPDSPNTGELFF.